These 30 T cell receptor beta chains share one sample of origin, sequenced in a study of shared clonotypes between healthy human individuals. The table came from immunoSEQ multiplex PCR; TCRdb's copy has only in-frame clones and leaves some out. The sample lists about half a million clones, about 78% occurring once. Source material: PBMCs. These receptors all stem from a woman aged 35 to 49 in good health. Some clones in this sample may be carry-over from other donors' samples.

This clone has a count of ten or more. The V gene is TRBV11-1, the J gene TRBJ2-1, with no clear D. The CDR3 is 15 amino acids. Germline V gene lookup returns CDR1 SGHAT and CDR2 FQDESV (reference sequence). Between the trimmed V and J ends, which lost 0 bases and 14 bases, there was a span of 20 bases. This CDR3 reads CASSLAHGDWEEKFF. The CDR3 nucleotides read TGTGCCAGCAGCTTAGCGCATGGGGATTGGGAAGAAAAGTTCTTC.

The rearrangement joins TRBV19 to TRBJ2-7; 7 bases fit TRBD2. Germline V lookup: CDR1 LNHDA, CDR2 SQIVND (reference sequence). Unmatched junction bases numbered 4, after V lost 5 bases and J lost 3 bases. There are 13 residues in the CDR3. CDR3 nucleotide sequence: TGTGCCAGTAGTCGGCGGGAGAACTACGAGCAGTACTTC. It specifies CASSRRENYEQYF.

The chain links TRBV7-9 to TRBJ1-2, with D perhaps TRBD1 (6 bases). The germline V gene encodes CDR1 SEHNR and CDR2 FQNEAQ (reference sequence). This CDR3 spans 15 amino acids. Trimming stripped 0 bases from V and 3 bases from J, with 11 bases between. Here the CDR3 reads CASSLALGGHYGYTF. CDR3 bases: TGTGCCAGCAGCTTAGCGCTCGGGGGGCACTATGGCTACACCTTC.

The chain is built from TRBV11-2 and TRBJ2-2; D assignment may be TRBD1 or TRBD2 (6 bases each). From germline, CDR1 is SGHAT and CDR2 FQNNGV. CDR3 length: 17 residues. V shed 5 bases and J shed 11 bases, with 27 bases lying between them. The CDR3 DNA follows: TGTGCCAGCAGCGCTGGGAGGTGGGCCAGGGGAGTCAGAGAGCTGTTTTTT. Its translation is CASSAGRWARGVRELFF.

The chain employs TRBV25-1 and TRBJ2-1, with TRBD2 matching 8 bases. This CDR3 region has 15 residues. V lost 4 bases to trimming and J lost 8 bases; unmatched junction nucleotides: 10. Germline values: CDR1 MGHDK, CDR2 SYGVNS. CDR3 loop: CASSAAGVGIDEQFF. CDR3 in DNA: TGTGCCAGCAGTGCAGCGGGAGTCGGAATCGATGAGCAGTTCTTC.

The chain recombines TRBV7-6 with TRBJ1-5; possible D gene TRBD1, 6 bases. Germline loops: CDR1 SGHVS, CDR2 FNYEAQ. V was pared by 3 bases and J by 6 bases, with 9 bases between. The CDR3 loop spans 13 amino acids. The CDR3 nucleotides are TGTGCCAGCAGCTTTGGGGGGCTTCAGCCCCAGCATTTT. It encodes CASSFGGLQPQHF.

The CDR3 loop is CASSLDSANTGELFF. CDR3 DNA sequence: TGTGCCAGCTCACTAGACAGCGCGAACACCGGGGAGCTGTTTTTT. The genes are TRBV18 and TRBJ2-2; D is perhaps TRBD1 (5 bases). V lost 4 bases, J lost 0 bases, and 9 bases lay in between. The CDR3 spans 15 residues. Germline V gene sequence: CDR1 KGHSH, CDR2 LQKENI.

The chain combines TRBV7-3 with TRBJ1-1; 9 bases line up with TRBD1. The CDR3 is 15 amino acids. CDR1 is SGHTA and CDR2 is FQGTGA in the germline V gene. Trimming removed 5 bases from V and 0 bases from J; junction bases left unmatched: 4. CDR3 residues: CASSPTGGMNTEAFF. CDR3 nucleotide sequence: TGTGCCAGCAGCCCCACAGGGGGCATGAACACTGAAGCTTTCTTT.

At least ten counts were recorded for this clone. The chain recombines TRBV11-2 with TRBJ2-1; D uncertain. Trimming stripped 2 bases from V and 6 bases from J, with 14 bases between. Germline CDR1 and CDR2: SGHAT and FQNNGV. CDR3 length equals 15 residues. The CDR3 DNA follows: TGTGCCAGCAGCTTACTCTTGATAGGGCTCAATGAGCAGTTCTTC. Translated: CASSLLLIGLNEQFF. The full variable domain, its missing parts supplied by reference TRBV11-2 and TRBJ2-1, is EAGVAQSPRYKIIEKRQSVAFWCNPISGHATLYWYQQILGQGPKLLIQFQNNGVVDDSQLPKDRFSAERLKGVDSTLKIQPAKLEDSAVYLCASSLLLIGLNEQFFGPGTRLTVL.

The count of this clone is one. This rearrangement joins TRBV2 to TRBJ2-7; TRBD1 is a possible D gene (7 bases). The CDR3 has 13 amino acids. V was trimmed by 3 bases and J by 8 bases, leaving 14 bases between them. CDR1 SNHLY and CDR2 FYNNEI come from the germline V gene. Here the CDR3 reads CASSDRGDTKQYF. The CDR3 DNA sequence: TGTGCCAGCAGTGACAGGGGGGATACGAAGCAGTACTTC.

This chain uses TRBV5-1 with TRBJ2-2; D unclear. V was clipped by 0 bases and J by 3 bases, with 9 bases between them. CDR3 length: 15 residues. Germline lookup yields CDR1 SGHRS and CDR2 YFSETQ. CDR3 residues: CASSLETADTGELFF. The CDR3, as DNA: TGCGCCAGCAGCTTGGAGACCGCGGACACCGGGGAGCTGTTTTTT.

J is TRBJ1-2 and V is TRBV4-1; 7 bases match TRBD1. The ends lost 0 bases at V and 2 bases at J; junction bases unmatched: 9. Germline V gives CDR1 MGHRA, CDR2 YSYEKL. The length of the CDR3 is 17 residues. CDR3 loop: CASSQEDRTPLNYGYTF. CDR3 in DNA: TGCGCCAGCAGCCAAGAGGACAGGACCCCATTGAACTATGGCTACACCTTC.

This clone was counted only a few times. V usage is TRBV5-1 and J usage is TRBJ1-1; no clear D gene. Trimming removed 3 bases at V and 7 bases at J, with 19 bases between. The CDR3 covers 15 residues. Germline V gene lookup returns CDR1 SGHRS and CDR2 YFSETQ. The CDR3 DNA reads TGCGCCAGCAGCTCCGGCGCTACGGCGTCGCTTGAAGCTTTCTTT. Its translation is CASSSGATASLEAFF. Based on the CDR3 plus reference TRBV5-1 and TRBJ1-1, the full variable domain is KAGVTQTPRYLIKTRGQQVTLSCSPISGHRSVSWYQQTPGQGLQFLFEYFSETQRNKGNFPGRFSGRQFSNSRSEMNVSTLELGDSALYLCASSSGATASLEAFFGQGTRLTVV.

This rearrangement joins TRBV7-2 to TRBJ2-7; the D gene is possibly TRBD2 (5 bases). Per the germline V gene, CDR1 is SGHTA and CDR2 is FQGNSA. This CDR3 has 14 amino acids. Trimming took off 7 bases at V and 4 bases at J, with 17 bases between the two ends. The DNA for the CDR3 is TGTGCCAGCACCCCGGACTGGGAGACATACGAGCAGTACTTC. Amino acid sequence: CASTPDWETYEQYF.

V usage is TRBV28 and J usage is TRBJ2-7; no clear D gene. This CDR3 spans 14 amino acids. Looked up from germline, CDR1 is MDHEN and CDR2 is SYDVKM. V was clipped by 3 bases and J by 3 bases, with 12 bases between them. As DNA, the CDR3 is TGTGCCAGCAGTTTGGCGCCGCTAGGCTACGAGCAGTACTTC. The encoded protein is CASSLAPLGYEQYF.

The rearrangement links TRBV28 to TRBJ2-5; 8 bases agree with TRBD2. The CDR3 has 14 amino acids. The V gene's germline CDR1 is MDHEN and CDR2 SYDVKM. Trimming at V came to 4 bases and at J to 2 bases, leaving 3 bases not matched to a gene. The CDR3 reads CASSSLAGQETQYF. The DNA of the CDR3 is TGTGCCAGCAGTTCGTTAGCGGGACAAGAGACCCAGTACTTC.

This clone was observed a handful of times. The rearrangement joins TRBV7-2 to TRBJ1-2; D is unresolved. Looked up from germline, CDR1 is SGHTA and CDR2 is FQGNSA. CDR3 size: 14 residues. Between the trimmed V and J ends, which lost 0 bases and 0 bases, there was a span of 5 bases. DNA for the CDR3: TGTGCCAGCAGCTTAGCAGCCTCTAACTATGGCTACACCTTC. This encodes CASSLAASNYGYTF. The variable domain in full, with the rest retrieved from reference TRBV7-2 and TRBJ1-2, is GAGVSQSPSNKVTEKGKDVELRCDPISGHTALYWYRQSLGQGLEFLIYFQGNSAPDKSGLPSDRFSAERTGGSVSTLTIQRTQQEDSAVYLCASSLAASNYGYTFGSGTRLTVV.

J is TRBJ2-7 and V is TRBV5-6; 11 positions agree with TRBD2. The CDR3 runs to 17 residues. CDR1 and CDR2 (germline): SGHDT, YYEEEE. V was clipped by 5 bases and J by 2 bases; unmatched bases: 12. The CDR3 loop is CASRPPGLADTTYEQYF. The CDR3 DNA reads TGTGCCAGCAGGCCGCCGGGACTAGCGGACACCACCTACGAGCAGTACTTC.

This clone showed up just once. The chain has TRBV6-1 and TRBJ2-7, with TRBD1 matching over 7 bases. This CDR3 spans 15 amino acids. CDR1 and CDR2 from the germline V gene are MNHNS and SASEGT. Losses at the gene ends were 4 bases for V and 3 bases for J; bases not matched to a gene: 9. The CDR3 here is CASSGYRGADYEQYF. Here the CDR3 DNA reads TGTGCCAGCAGTGGGTACAGGGGCGCTGACTACGAGCAGTACTTC.

The V call is TRBV2, the J call TRBJ2-1, with a weak D call TRBD1 (6 bases). CDR1 and CDR2 from the germline V gene are SNHLY and FYNNEI. V lost 9 bases to trimming and J lost 7 bases, with 16 bases between them. The CDR3 loop spans 13 amino acids. CDR3: CARDRRNGNEQFF. The CDR3 DNA is TGTGCCAGAGACAGGAGAAATGGGAATGAGCAGTTCTTC.

The V call is TRBV5-6, the J call TRBJ1-1; perhaps TRBD1 as D (5 bases). CDR3 length: 16 amino acids. The germline gives CDR1 SGHDT, CDR2 YYEEEE. The ends were cut back, 2 bases at V and 1 base at J, with 15 bases in the middle. The CDR3 coding sequence is TGTGCCAGCAGCTTCGACGCGGGACTCTCGAACACTGAAGCTTTCTTT. Translating it yields CASSFDAGLSNTEAFF.

The genes are TRBV20-1 and TRBJ2-5; D not certain. V was pared by 6 bases and J by 3 bases, with 8 bases between. Germline CDR1 is DFQATT and CDR2 is SNEGSKA (reference sequence). CDR3 size: 11 residues. This CDR3 is CSAIGEETQYF. The CDR3 DNA is TGCAGTGCGATAGGCGAAGAGACCCAGTACTTC.

The chain has TRBV18 and TRBJ1-5, with D possibly matching TRBD1 (6 bases). The CDR3 covers 18 residues. The V and J ends lost 0 bases and 5 bases respectively, with 20 bases between them. CDR1 and CDR2 (germline): KGHSH, LQKENI. The CDR3 DNA reads TGTGCCAGCTCACCACCGGCAGGGGAGGGTGGTCTGTATCAGCCCCAGCATTTT. This sequence encodes CASSPPAGEGGLYQPQHF.

The V and J genes are TRBV11-2 and TRBJ2-5; D might be TRBD1 (6 bases). V was clipped by 3 bases and J by 4 bases, with 12 bases between them. The CDR3 spans 14 residues. CDR1 is SGHAT and CDR2 is FQNNGV in the germline V gene. The CDR3 nucleotides read TGTGCCAGCAGCTTCCTGGGGGCGTCAGAGACCCAGTACTTC. It specifies CASSFLGASETQYF.

This chain links TRBV19 with TRBJ1-3, with D hard to call. CDR1 is LNHDA and CDR2 is SQIVND in the germline V gene (reference sequence). CDR3 length equals 14 residues. V shed 5 bases and J shed 0 bases, with 8 bases lying between them. The chain's CDR3 is CASSFRNSGNTIYF. The CDR3 DNA sequence: TGTGCCAGTAGTTTCCGGAACTCTGGAAACACCATATATTTT.

The chain employs TRBV5-1 and TRBJ2-7; TRBD2 aligns across 16 bases. CDR3 size: 17 residues. The V and J ends lost 3 bases and 4 bases, in that order; junction bases with no gene match: 7. The germline V gene encodes CDR1 SGHRS and CDR2 YFSETQ. This CDR3 reads CASSSGTSGRVSYEQYF. In nucleotides, the CDR3 is TGCGCCAGCAGCTCCGGGACTAGCGGGAGGGTTTCGTACGAGCAGTACTTC. The full variable domain, with the rest looked up from reference TRBV5-1 and TRBJ2-7, is KAGVTQTPRYLIKTRGQQVTLSCSPISGHRSVSWYQQTPGQGLQFLFEYFSETQRNKGNFPGRFSGRQFSNSRSEMNVSTLELGDSALYLCASSSGTSGRVSYEQYFGPGTRLTVT.

This chain links TRBV14 with TRBJ2-2; D gene uncertain. V was pared by 5 bases and J by 6 bases, with 19 bases between. CDR1 is SGHDN, CDR2 FVKESK, per germline. The CDR3 length is 16 residues. CDR3 bases: TGTGCCAGCAGCACCGGACGAAAAGGGTTTTCCGGGGAGCTGTTTTTT. This sequence encodes CASSTGRKGFSGELFF.

This clone was seen only once. V gene TRBV5-1 combines with J gene TRBJ2-3, with D unclear. From germline, CDR1 is SGHRS and CDR2 YFSETQ. Trimming left V 3 bases short and J 4 bases short, with 6 bases between. This CDR3 spans 12 amino acids. DNA of the CDR3: TGCGCCAGCAGCTACCCCCCAGATACGCAGTATTTT. Translation gives CASSYPPDTQYF.

This chain links TRBV20-1 with TRBJ2-7; no clear D. V was trimmed by 0 bases and J by 7 bases, leaving 7 bases between them. Germline-derived CDR1 and CDR2 are DFQATT and SNEGSKA (reference sequence). The CDR3 extends over 11 amino acids. CDR3 nucleotides: TGCAGTGCTAGAGACCCCCAGGAGCAGTACTTC. This translates into CSARDPQEQYF.

V usage is TRBV7-2 and J usage is TRBJ2-3, with 8 bases fitting TRBD2. Germline-derived CDR1 and CDR2 are SGHTA and FQGNSA. The CDR3 sequence is 14 residues long. V lost 5 bases to trimming and J lost 6 bases; unmatched junction nucleotides: 7. The DNA for the CDR3 is TGTGCCAGCAGCCCCGTGACTAGCGTGGATACGCAGTATTTT. Its protein product is CASSPVTSVDTQYF.